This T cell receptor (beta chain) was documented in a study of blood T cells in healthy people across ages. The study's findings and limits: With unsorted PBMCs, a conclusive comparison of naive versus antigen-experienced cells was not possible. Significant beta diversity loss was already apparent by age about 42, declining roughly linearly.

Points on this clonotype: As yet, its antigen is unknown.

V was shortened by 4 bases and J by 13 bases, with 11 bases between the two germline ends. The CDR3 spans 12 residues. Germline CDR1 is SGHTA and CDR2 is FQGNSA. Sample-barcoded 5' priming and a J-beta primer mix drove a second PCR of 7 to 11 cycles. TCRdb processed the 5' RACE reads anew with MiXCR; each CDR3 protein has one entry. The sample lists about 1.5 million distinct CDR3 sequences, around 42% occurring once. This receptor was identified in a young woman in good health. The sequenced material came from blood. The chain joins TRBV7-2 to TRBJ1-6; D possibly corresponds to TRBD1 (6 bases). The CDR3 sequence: CASSSNQGPLHF. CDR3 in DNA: TGTGCCAGCAGCTCGAACCAGGGGCCCCTCCACTTT.